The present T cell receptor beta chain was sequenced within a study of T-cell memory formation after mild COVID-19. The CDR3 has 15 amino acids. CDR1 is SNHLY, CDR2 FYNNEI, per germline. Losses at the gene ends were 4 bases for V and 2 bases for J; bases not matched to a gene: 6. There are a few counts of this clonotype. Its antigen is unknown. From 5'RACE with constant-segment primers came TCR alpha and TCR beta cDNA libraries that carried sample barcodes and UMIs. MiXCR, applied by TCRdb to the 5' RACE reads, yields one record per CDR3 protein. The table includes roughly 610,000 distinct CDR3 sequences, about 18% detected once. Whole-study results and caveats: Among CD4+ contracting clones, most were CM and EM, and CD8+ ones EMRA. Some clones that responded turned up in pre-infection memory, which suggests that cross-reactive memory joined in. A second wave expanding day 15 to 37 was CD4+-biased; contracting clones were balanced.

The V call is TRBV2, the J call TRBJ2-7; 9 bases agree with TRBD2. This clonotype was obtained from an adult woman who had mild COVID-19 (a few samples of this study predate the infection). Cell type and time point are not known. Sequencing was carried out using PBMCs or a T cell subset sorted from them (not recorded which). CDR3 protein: CASSATTSGTYEQYF. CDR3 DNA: TGTGCCAGCAGTGCTACGACTAGCGGTACCTACGAGCAGTACTTC.